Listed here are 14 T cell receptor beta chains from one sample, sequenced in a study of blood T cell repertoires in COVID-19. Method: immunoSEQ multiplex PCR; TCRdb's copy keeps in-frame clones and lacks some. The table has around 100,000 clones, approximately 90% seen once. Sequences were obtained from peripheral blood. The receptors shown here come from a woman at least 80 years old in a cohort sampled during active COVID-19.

DNA for the CDR3: TGTGCCAGCAGTTTATTTGGCGGGCGTAGCTCCTACAATGAGCAGTTCTTC. Translating it yields CASSLFGGRSSYNEQFF. The V and J genes are TRBV27 and TRBJ2-1, with D perhaps TRBD2 (5 bases). There are 17 residues in the CDR3. Trimming stripped 1 base from V and 0 bases from J, with 13 bases between. CDR1 MNHEY and CDR2 SMNVEV come from the germline V gene (reference sequence).

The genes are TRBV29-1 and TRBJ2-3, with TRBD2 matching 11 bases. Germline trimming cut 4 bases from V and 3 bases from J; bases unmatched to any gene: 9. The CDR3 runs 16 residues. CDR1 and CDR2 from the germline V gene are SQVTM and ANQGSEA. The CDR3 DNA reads TGCAGCGTTGTAGGTGGGACTAGCGGCTTAACAGATACGCAGTATTTT. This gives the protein CSVVGGTSGLTDTQYF.

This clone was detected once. The CDR3: CASSFRSRVRINEQFF. The DNA of the CDR3 is TGTGCCAGCAGCTTTCGTAGCAGGGTACGTATCAATGAGCAGTTCTTC. The rearrangement uses TRBV28 and TRBJ2-1, with a tentative D call TRBD1 (5 bases). This CDR3 region has 16 residues. In germline, CDR1 is MDHEN, CDR2 SYDVKM. The germline V and J ends were trimmed by 6 bases and 6 bases, with 21 bases remaining between them. The full variable domain, its missing parts supplied by reference TRBV28 and TRBJ2-1, is DVKVTQSSRYLVKRTGEKVFLECVQDMDHENMFWYRQDPGLGLRLIYFSYDVKMKEKGDIPEGYSVSREKKERFSLILESASTNQTSMYLCASSFRSRVRINEQFFGPGTRLTVL.

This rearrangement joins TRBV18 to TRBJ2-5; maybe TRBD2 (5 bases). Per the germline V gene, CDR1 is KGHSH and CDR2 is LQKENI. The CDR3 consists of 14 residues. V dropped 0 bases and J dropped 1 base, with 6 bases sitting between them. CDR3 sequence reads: CASSPPSGQETQYF. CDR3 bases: TGTGCCAGCTCACCACCGAGCGGCCAAGAGACCCAGTACTTC.

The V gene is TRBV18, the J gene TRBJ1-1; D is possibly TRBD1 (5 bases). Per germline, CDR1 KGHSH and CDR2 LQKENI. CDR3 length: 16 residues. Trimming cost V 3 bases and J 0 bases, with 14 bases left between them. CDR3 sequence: CASSPKGPTLNTEAFF. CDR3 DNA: TGTGCCAGCTCACCGAAGGGGCCAACTTTGAACACTGAAGCTTTCTTT.

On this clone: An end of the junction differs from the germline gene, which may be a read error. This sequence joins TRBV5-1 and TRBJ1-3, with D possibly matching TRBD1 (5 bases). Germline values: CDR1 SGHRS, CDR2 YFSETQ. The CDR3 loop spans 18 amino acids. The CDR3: CASSLAGLGVQGGDTIYF. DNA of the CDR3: TGCGCCAGCAGCTTGGCTGGCCTGGGTGTGCAGGGTGGAGACACCATATATTTT.

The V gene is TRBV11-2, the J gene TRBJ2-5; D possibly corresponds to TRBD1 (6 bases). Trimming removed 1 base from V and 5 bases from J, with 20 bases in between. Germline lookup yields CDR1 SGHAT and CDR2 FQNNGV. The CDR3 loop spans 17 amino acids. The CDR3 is CASSLVYGTGSTETQYF. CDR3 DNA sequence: TGTGCCAGCAGCTTAGTATATGGCACAGGGAGTACGGAGACCCAGTACTTC.

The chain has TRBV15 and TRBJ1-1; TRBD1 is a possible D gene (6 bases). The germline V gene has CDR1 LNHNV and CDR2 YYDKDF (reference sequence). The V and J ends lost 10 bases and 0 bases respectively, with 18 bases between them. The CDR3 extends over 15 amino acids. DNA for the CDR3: TGTGCCATTGGGAGCCAGGGGCGCTTGAACACTGAAGCTTTCTTT. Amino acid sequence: CAIGSQGRLNTEAFF.

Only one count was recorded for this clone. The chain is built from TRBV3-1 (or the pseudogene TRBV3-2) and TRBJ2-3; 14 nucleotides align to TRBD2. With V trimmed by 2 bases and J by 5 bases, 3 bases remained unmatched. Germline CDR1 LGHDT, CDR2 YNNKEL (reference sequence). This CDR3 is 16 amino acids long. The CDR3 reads CASSQSGLAGGDTQYF. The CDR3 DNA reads TGTGCCAGCAGCCAAAGCGGACTAGCGGGGGGAGATACGCAGTATTTT.

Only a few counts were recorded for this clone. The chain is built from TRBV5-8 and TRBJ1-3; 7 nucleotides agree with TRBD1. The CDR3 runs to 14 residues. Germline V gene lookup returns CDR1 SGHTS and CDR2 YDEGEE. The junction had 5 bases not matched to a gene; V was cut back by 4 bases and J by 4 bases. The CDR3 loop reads CASSKRDRGNTIYF. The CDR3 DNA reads TGTGCCAGCAGCAAAAGGGACAGAGGAAACACCATATATTTT.

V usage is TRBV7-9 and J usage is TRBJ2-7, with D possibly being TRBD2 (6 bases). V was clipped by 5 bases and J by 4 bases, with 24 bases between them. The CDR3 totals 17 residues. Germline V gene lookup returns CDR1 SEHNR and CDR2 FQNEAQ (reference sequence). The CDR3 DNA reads TGTGCCAGCAGCATCTCGTCAGGGAAATCAGGGAGGTACGAGCAGTACTTC. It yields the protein CASSISSGKSGRYEQYF.

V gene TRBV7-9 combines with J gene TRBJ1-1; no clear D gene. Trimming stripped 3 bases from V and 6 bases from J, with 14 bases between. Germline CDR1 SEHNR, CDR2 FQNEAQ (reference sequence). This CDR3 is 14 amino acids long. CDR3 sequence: CASSFGTNTAEAFF. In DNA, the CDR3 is TGTGCCAGCAGCTTCGGAACGAATACAGCTGAAGCTTTCTTT.

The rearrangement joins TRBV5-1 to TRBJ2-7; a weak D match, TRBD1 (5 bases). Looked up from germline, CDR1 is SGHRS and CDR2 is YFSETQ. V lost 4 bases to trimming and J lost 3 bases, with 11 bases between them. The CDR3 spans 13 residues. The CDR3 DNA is TGCGCCAGCAGCCTGGACACCATCTACGAGCAGTACTTC. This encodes CASSLDTIYEQYF.

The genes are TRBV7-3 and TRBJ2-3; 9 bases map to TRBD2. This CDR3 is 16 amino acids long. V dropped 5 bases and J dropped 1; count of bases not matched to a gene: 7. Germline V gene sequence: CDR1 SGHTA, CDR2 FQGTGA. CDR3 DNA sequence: TGTGCCAGCAGCCAACTCTTAGCGGGGGGCACAGATACGCAGTATTTT. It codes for CASSQLLAGGTDTQYF.